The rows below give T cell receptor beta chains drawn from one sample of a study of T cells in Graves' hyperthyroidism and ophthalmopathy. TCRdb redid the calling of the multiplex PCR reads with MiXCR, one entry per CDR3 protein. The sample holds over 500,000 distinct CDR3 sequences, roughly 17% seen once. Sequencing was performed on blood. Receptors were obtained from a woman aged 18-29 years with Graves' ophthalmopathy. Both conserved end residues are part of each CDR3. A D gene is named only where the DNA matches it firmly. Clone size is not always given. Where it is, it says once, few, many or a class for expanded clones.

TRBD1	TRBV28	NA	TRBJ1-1	TGTGCCAGCAGTCACCGACAGGGTAACACTGAAGCTTTCTTT	CASSHRQGNTEAFF
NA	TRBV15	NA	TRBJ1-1	TGTGCCACCAGCGTACACCGGGACCAAGTAGGAGCTTTCTTT	CATSVHRDQVGAFF
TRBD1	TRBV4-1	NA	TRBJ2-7	TGCGCCAGCAGCCAGGACAGGGCTAGTGAGCAGTACTTC	CASSQDRASEQYF
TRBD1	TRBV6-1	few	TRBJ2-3	TGTGCCAGCCGGGACAGGGAAAGCCATCGCACAGATACGCAGTATTTT	CASRDRESHRTDTQYF
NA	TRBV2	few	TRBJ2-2	TGTGCCAGCAGTGATTGGGGAACAGGTGCGAACACCGGGGAGCTGTTTTTT	CASSDWGTGANTGELFF
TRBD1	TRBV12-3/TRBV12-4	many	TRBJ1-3	TGTGCCAGCAGTCCAGGGGGCACTGGAAACACCATATATTTT	CASSPGGTGNTIYF
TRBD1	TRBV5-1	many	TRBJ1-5	TGCGCCAGCAGCTTGGGAGGGGGCAGGGGCAATCAGCCCCAGCATTTT	CASSLGGGRGNQPQHF
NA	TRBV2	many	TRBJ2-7	TGTGCCAGCAGTGCTATCACCTACGAGCAGTACTTC	CASSAITYEQYF
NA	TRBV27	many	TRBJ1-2	TGTGCCAGCACCTATCGGGGGCGCGAATTTTACTATGGCTACACCTTC	CASTYRGREFYYGYTF
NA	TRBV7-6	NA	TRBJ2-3	TGTGCCAGCAGCTTAGACGCCGCAGATACGCAGTATTTT	CASSLDAADTQYF
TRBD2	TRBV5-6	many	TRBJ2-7	TGTGCCAGCAGCGCGGGACTAGCGGGGCCGAGCTCCTACGAGCAGTACTTC	CASSAGLAGPSSYEQYF
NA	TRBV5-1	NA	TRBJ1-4	TGCGCCAGCAGCCAAACAGGGCCTGGTGAAAAACTGTTTTTT	CASSQTGPGEKLFF
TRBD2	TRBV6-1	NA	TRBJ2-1	TGTGCCAGCAGAACTCCGGGACTAGCGGGGGGGAATGAGCAGTTCTTC	CASRTPGLAGGNEQFF
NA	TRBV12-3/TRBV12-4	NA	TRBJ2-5	TGTGCCAGCAGTCATACCGGGACCGAACAAGAGACCCAGTACTTC	CASSHTGTEQETQYF
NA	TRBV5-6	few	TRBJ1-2	TGTGCCAGCAGCTCCTCGGACTGGAGGGACTCCCCCATCCTCTATGGCTACACCTTC	CASSSSDWRDSPILYGYTF
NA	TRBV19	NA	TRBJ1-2	TGTGCCAGTAGTATAGCAGGGTCGGACGGCTACACCTTC	CASSIAGSDGYTF
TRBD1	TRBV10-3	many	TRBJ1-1	TGTGCCATCAGTGAGAGGGACAGGGTGAACACTGAAGCTTTCTTT	CAISERDRVNTEAFF
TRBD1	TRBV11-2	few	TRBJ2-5	TGTGCCGGCAGCTCGACAGGGGAGACGGAGACCCAGTACTTC	CAGSSTGETETQYF
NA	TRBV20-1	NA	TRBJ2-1	TGCAGTGCTAGCGGGCGGCGGACTGCCTACAATGAGCAGTTCTTC	CSASGRRTAYNEQFF
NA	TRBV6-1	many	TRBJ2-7	TGTGCCAGCAGTGGGACCCGACTAGTAGCCTACGAGCAGTACTTC	CASSGTRLVAYEQYF
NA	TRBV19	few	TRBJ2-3	TGTGCCAGTAGTATAGGGTGGGGGTCTAGCACAGATACGCAGTATTTT	CASSIGWGSSTDTQYF
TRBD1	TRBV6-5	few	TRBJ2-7	TGTGCCAGCAGTTACGCGCGACAGGGAATACGCGAGCAGTACTTC	CASSYARQGIREQYF
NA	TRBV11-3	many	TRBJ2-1	TGTGCCAGCAGCTTAGGGGTTAATAACAATGAGCAGTTCTTC	CASSLGVNNNEQFF
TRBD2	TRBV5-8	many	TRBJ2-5	TGTGCCAGCAGCCCTCCGGGGGGTTTGGGGGAGACCCAGTACTTC	CASSPPGGLGETQYF
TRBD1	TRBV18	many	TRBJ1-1	TGTGCCAGCTCACCACAGGCAGGGGGAATGAACACTGAAGCTTTCTTT	CASSPQAGGMNTEAFF
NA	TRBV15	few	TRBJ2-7	TGTGCCACCAGCAGAGGGCTAACCTACGAGCAGTACTTC	CATSRGLTYEQYF
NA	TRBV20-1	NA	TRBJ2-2	TGCAGTGCCTCCGGGCATAACACCGGGGAGCTGTTTTTT	CSASGHNTGELFF
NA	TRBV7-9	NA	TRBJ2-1	TGTGCCAGCAGCTTAGAAACAACTACTAGGGCCAATGAGCAGTTCTTC	CASSLETTTRANEQFF
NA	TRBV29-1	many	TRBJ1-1	TGCAGCGTTCTGACAGGAGAGAACACTGAAGCTTTCTTT	CSVLTGENTEAFF
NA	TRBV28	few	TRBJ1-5	TGTGCCAGCAGTTCTCATTCAGAGGAGAATCAGCCCCAGCATTTT	CASSSHSEENQPQHF
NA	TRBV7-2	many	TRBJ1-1	TGTGCCAGCAGCTTAGACTGGGACACTGAAGCTTTCTTT	CASSLDWDTEAFF
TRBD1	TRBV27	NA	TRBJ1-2	TGTGCCAGCAGCCAAGGGACAGGGGATGGCTACACCTTC	CASSQGTGDGYTF